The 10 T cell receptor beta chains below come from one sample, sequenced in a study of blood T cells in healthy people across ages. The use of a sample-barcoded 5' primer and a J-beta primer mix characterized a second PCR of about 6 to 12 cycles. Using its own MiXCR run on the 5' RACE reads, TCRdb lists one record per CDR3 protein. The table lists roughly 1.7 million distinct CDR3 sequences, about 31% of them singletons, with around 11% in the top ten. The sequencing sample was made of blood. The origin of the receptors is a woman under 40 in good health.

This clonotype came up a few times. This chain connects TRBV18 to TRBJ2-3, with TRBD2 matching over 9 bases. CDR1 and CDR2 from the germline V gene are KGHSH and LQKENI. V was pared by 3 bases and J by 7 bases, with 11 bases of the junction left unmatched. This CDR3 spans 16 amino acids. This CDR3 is CASSPEVAGAWNTQYF. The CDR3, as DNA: TGTGCCAGCTCACCTGAAGTAGCGGGAGCTTGGAATACGCAGTATTTT.

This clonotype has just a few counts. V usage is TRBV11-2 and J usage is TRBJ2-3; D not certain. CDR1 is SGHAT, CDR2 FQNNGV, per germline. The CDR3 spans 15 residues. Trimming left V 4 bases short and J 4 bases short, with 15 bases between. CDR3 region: CASSSLLRVPDTQYF. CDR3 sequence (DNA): TGTGCCAGCAGCTCACTCCTCCGGGTCCCAGATACGCAGTATTTT. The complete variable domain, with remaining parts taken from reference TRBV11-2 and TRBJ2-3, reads EAGVAQSPRYKIIEKRQSVAFWCNPISGHATLYWYQQILGQGPKLLIQFQNNGVVDDSQLPKDRFSAERLKGVDSTLKIQPAKLEDSAVYLCASSSLLRVPDTQYFGPGTRLTVL.

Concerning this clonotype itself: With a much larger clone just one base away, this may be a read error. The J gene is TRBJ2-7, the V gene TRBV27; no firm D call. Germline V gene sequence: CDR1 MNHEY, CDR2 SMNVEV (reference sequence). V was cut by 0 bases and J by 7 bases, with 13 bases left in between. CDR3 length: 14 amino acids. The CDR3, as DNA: TGTGCCAGCAGTTTATCACCGGGCTACAATGAGCAGTACTTC. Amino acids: CASSLSPGYNEQYF.

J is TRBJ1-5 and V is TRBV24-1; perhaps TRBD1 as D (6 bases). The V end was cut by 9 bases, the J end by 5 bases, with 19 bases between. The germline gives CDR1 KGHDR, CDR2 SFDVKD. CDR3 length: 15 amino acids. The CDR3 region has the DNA TGTGCCACCTCTGAGGGGGGGGCCGGGGATCAGCCCCAGCATTTT. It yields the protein CATSEGGAGDQPQHF.

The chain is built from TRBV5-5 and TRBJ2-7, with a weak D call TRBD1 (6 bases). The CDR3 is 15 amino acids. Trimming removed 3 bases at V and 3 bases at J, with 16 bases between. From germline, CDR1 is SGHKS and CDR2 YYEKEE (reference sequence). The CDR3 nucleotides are TGTGCCAGCAGCTCCACCTGGACAGAAAACTACGAGCAGTACTTC. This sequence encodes CASSSTWTENYEQYF.

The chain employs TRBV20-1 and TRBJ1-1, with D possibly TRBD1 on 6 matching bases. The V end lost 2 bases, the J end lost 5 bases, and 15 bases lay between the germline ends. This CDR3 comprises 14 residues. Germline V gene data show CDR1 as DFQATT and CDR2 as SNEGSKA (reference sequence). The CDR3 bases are TGCAGTGCTAGAAGGGGGACCCAGGGGACTGAAGCTTTCTTT. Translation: CSARRGTQGTEAFF.

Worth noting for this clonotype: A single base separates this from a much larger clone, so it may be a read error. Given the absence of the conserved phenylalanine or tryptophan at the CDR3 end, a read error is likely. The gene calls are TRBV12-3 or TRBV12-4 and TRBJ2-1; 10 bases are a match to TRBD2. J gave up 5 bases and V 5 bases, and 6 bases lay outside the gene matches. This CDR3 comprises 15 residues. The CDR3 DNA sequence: TGTGCCAGCAGTCCTCGGACTAGCGGTAACAATGAGCAGTTCTGC. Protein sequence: CASSPRTSGNNEQFC.

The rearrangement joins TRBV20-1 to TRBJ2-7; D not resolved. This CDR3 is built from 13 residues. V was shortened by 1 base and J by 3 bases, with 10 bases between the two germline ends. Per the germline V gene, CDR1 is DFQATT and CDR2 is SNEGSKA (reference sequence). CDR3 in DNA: TGCAGTGCTAGAGCCCCCGCAGTCTACGAGCAGTACTTC. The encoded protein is CSARAPAVYEQYF.

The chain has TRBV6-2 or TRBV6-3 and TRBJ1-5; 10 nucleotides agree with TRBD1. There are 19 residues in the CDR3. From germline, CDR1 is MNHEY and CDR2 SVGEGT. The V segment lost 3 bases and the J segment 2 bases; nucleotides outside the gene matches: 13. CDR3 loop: CASSYPRDRGTVGNQPQHF. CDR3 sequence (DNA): TGTGCCAGCAGTTATCCCAGGGACAGGGGCACAGTAGGCAATCAGCCCCAGCATTTT.

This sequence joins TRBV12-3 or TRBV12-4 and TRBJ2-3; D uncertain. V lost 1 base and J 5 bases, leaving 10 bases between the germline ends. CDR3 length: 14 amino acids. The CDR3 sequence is CASSLVVSGDTQYF. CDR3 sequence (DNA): TGTGCCAGCAGTTTAGTCGTGAGTGGAGATACGCAGTATTTT.